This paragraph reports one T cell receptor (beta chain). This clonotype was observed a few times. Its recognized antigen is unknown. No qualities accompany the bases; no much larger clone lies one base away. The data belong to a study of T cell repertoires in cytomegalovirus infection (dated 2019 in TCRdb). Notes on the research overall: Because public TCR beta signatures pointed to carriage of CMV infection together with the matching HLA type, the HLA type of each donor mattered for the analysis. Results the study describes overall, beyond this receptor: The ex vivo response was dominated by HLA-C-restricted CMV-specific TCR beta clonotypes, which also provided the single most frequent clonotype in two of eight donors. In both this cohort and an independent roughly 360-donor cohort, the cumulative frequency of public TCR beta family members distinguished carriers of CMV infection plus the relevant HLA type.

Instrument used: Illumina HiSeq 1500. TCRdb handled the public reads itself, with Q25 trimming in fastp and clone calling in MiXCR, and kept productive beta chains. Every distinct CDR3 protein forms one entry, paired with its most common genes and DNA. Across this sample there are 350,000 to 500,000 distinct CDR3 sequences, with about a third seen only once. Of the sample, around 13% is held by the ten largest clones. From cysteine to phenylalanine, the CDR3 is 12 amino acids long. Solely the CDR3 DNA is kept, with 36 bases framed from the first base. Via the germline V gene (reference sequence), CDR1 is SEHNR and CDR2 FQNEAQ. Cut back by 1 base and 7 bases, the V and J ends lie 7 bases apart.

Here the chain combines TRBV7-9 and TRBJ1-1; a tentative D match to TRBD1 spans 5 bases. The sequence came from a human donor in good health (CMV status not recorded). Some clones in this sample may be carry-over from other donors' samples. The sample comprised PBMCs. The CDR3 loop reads CASSLGDGEAFF. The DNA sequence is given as TGTGCCAGCAGCTTAGGGGACGGTGAAGCTTTCTTT.